The T cell receptor beta chain under discussion was sequenced for a study of blood T cells in healthy people across ages. Study-level findings and limits: Investigators viewed diversity estimates from one million T cells as underestimates, the study reported.

In each sample, at least 6 million PBMCs were isolated. The CDR3 length is 14 residues. CDR1 and CDR2 (germline): MNHNY, SVGAGI (reference sequence). The trim removed 5 bases at V and 8 bases at J, leaving 9 bases unmatched. In regard to this clonotype: No antigen is known for it.

Alongside a J-beta primer mix, a sample-barcoded 5' primer served in a second PCR lasting about 7 to 12 cycles. Every cDNA molecule carried a tag from a template-switch adaptor bearing 12 random nucleotides. Each CDR3 protein gets one entry after TCRdb re-called the 5' RACE reads with MiXCR. The sample consists of approximately 1.5 million distinct CDR3 sequences, roughly 32% of them appearing once. Sequenced input: blood. The genes are TRBV6-6 and TRBJ2-3; 8 nucleotides line up with TRBD1. The TCR was taken from a young woman in good health. The CDR3 nucleotides are TGTGCCAGCAGTCTCGGGACAGGCCAGGGTACGCAGTATTTT. Its translation is CASSLGTGQGTQYF.